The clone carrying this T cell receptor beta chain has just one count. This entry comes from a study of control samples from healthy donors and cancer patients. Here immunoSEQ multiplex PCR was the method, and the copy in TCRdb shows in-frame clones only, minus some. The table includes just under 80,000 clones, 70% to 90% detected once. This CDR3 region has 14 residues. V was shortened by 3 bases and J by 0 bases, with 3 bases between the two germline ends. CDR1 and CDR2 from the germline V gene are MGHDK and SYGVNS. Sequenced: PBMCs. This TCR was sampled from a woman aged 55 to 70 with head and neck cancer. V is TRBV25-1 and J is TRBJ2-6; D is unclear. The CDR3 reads CASSDGSGANVLTF. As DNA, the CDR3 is TGTGCCAGCAGTGACGGCTCTGGGGCCAACGTCCTGACTTTC. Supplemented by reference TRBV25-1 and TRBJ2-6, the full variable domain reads EADIYQTPRYLVIGTGKKITLECSQTMGHDKMYWYQQDPGMELHLIHYSYGVNSTEKGDLSSESTVSRIRTEHFPLTLESARPSHTSQYLCASSDGSGANVLTFGAGSRLTVL.